The next 18 T cell receptor beta chains were all read from a single sample in a study of cytomegalovirus exposure and HLA in healthy donors. Profiled with immunoSEQ multiplex PCR; TCRdb holds only in-frame clones, not every one. In the table there are about 170,000 clones, approximately 89% of which are singletons. Input material: PBMCs. The origin of the receptors is a woman aged 18 to 35 in good health and CMV-seropositive.

The rearrangement links TRBV28 to TRBJ2-2, with 10 bases identical to TRBD1. This CDR3 is 13 amino acids long. V shed 10 bases and J 6 bases; nucleotides not matched to a gene: 5. Germline V lookup: CDR1 MDHEN, CDR2 SYDVKM. The CDR3 coding sequence is TGTGCCAACCGACAGGGGGCTTCCGGGGAGCTGTTTTTT. Protein: CANRQGASGELFF.

V is TRBV2 and J is TRBJ2-1; the match to TRBD1 covers 7 bases. V shed 4 bases and J 6 bases; nucleotides not matched to a gene: 15. The germline V gene has CDR1 SNHLY and CDR2 FYNNEI. The length of the CDR3 is 17 residues. CDR3 sequence: CASSVPTWTGSPNEQFF. The CDR3 DNA follows: TGTGCCAGCAGTGTCCCCACTTGGACAGGCAGCCCCAATGAGCAGTTCTTC.

The V gene is TRBV11-2, the J gene TRBJ2-3; the match to TRBD2 covers 8 bases. The germline CDR1 and CDR2 sequences are SGHAT and FQNNGV. Trimming at V came to 1 base and at J to 3 bases, leaving 0 bases not matched to a gene. The CDR3 extends over 14 amino acids. The CDR3 reads CASSLAGGTDTQYF. CDR3 in DNA: TGTGCCAGCAGCTTAGCGGGAGGGACAGATACGCAGTATTTT.

This clone appeared a single time. This chain uses TRBV7-9 with TRBJ1-1; a weak D match, TRBD1 (6 bases). Germline V gives CDR1 SEHNR, CDR2 FQNEAQ (reference sequence). CDR3 size: 16 residues. The V end was cut by 6 bases, the J end by 5 bases, with 22 bases between. CDR3 sequence: CASRNSMDSPGTEAFF. The CDR3 nucleotides are TGTGCCAGCAGAAATTCAATGGACAGTCCGGGGACTGAAGCTTTCTTT.

The rearrangement links TRBV2 to TRBJ1-2, with a possible D match to TRBD1 (6 bases). V was trimmed by 7 bases and J by 4 bases, leaving 22 bases between them. CDR1 and CDR2 (germline): SNHLY, FYNNEI. The CDR3 totals 16 residues. The CDR3 sequence: CASKSIEGLGGYGYTF. In DNA, the CDR3 is TGTGCCAGCAAATCCATCGAAGGCCTAGGGGGCTATGGCTACACCTTC.

The chain links TRBV6-4 to TRBJ2-1; 8 positions agree with TRBD1. Germline CDR1 reads MRHNA; CDR2 reads SNTAGT. This CDR3 region has 12 residues. J gave up 16 bases and V 0 bases, and 5 bases lay outside the gene matches. As DNA, the CDR3 is TGTGCCAGCAGTGACTCGGACAGGGAGAAATTCTTC. It encodes CASSDSDREKFF.

This clone was picked up a small number of times. J is TRBJ2-7 and V is TRBV10-2, with 10 nucleotides matching TRBD1. This CDR3 region has 14 residues. The V segment lost 3 bases and the J segment 3 bases; nucleotides outside the gene matches: 2. CDR1 is WSHSY, CDR2 SAAADI, per germline. The CDR3 DNA follows: TGCGCCAGCAGTGAAGGACAGGGGGGCTACGAGCAGTACTTC. Amino acid sequence: CASSEGQGGYEQYF.

This chain links TRBV14 with TRBJ1-3, with D unresolved. CDR3 length equals 12 residues. The ends were cut back, 1 base at V and 6 bases at J, with 4 bases in the middle. CDR1 and CDR2 from the germline V gene are SGHDN and FVKESK. The CDR3, as DNA: TGTGCCAGCAGCCAAGTTCTAAACACCATATATTTT. As protein: CASSQVLNTIYF. The full variable domain, completed using reference TRBV14 and TRBJ1-3, is EAGVTQFPSHSVIEKGQTVTLRCDPISGHDNLYWYRRVMGKEIKFLLHFVKESKQDESGMPNNRFLAERTGGTYSTLKVQPAELEDSGVYFCASSQVLNTIYFGEGSWLTVV.

The chain has TRBV9 and TRBJ2-1; 12 bases fit TRBD2. The CDR3 runs to 19 residues. The V segment lost 5 bases and the J segment 7 bases; nucleotides outside the gene matches: 19. CDR1 is SGDLS, CDR2 YYNGEE, per germline. CDR3 protein: CASSGDPDLLAGGRNEQFF. The CDR3 region has the DNA TGTGCCAGCAGTGGGGACCCCGACCTACTAGCGGGAGGTAGAAATGAGCAGTTCTTC. The variable domain in full, with the rest retrieved from reference TRBV9 and TRBJ2-1, is DSGVTQTPKHLITATGQRVTLRCSPRSGDLSVYWYQQSLDQGLQFLIQYYNGEERAKGNILERFSAQQFPDLHSELNLSSLELGDSALYFCASSGDPDLLAGGRNEQFFGPGTRLTVL.

V and J are TRBV19 and TRBJ2-7; possibly TRBD2 for D (6 bases). V shed 4 bases and J shed 4 bases, with 20 bases lying between them. The CDR3 has 16 residues. Germline CDR1 LNHDA, CDR2 SQIVND (reference sequence). The DNA for the CDR3 is TGTGCCAGTAGTAACCCTGCTCGGGGCGGGAAGTACGAGCAGTACTTC. This translates into CASSNPARGGKYEQYF.

This chain links TRBV7-3 with TRBJ2-3, with D perhaps matching TRBD2 (6 bases). Trimming removed 5 bases at V and 2 bases at J, with 11 bases between. There are 14 residues in the CDR3. Per germline, CDR1 SGHTA and CDR2 FQGTGA. CDR3 sequence reads: CASSRGTPTDTQYF. The CDR3 nucleotides are TGTGCCAGCAGCCGCGGGACGCCCACAGATACGCAGTATTTT.

The V call is TRBV15, the J call TRBJ2-2, with D tentatively TRBD2 (6 bases). This CDR3 comprises 15 residues. In germline, CDR1 is LNHNV, CDR2 YYDKDF (reference sequence). V lost 1 base and J 3 bases, leaving 9 bases between the germline ends. The CDR3 protein is CATSRGEDYTGELFF. The CDR3 nucleotides are TGTGCCACCAGCAGAGGGGAGGATTACACCGGGGAGCTGTTTTTT.

The chain is built from TRBV29-1 and TRBJ1-2; possibly TRBD1 for D (6 bases). Germline CDR1 SQVTM, CDR2 ANQGSEA. This CDR3 comprises 13 residues. Deletions cut 4 bases from V and 7 bases from J, with 16 bases between. CDR3 nucleotide sequence: TGCAGCGTTGTTCCCAGACAGGTTGCTGGCTACACCTTC. This encodes CSVVPRQVAGYTF. The full variable domain, its missing parts supplied by reference TRBV29-1 and TRBJ1-2, is SAVISQKPSRDICQRGTSLTIQCQVDSQVTMMFWYRQQPGQSLTLIATANQGSEATYESGFVIDKFPISRPNLTFSTLTVSNMSPEDSSIYLCSVVPRQVAGYTFGSGTRLTVV.

Remarks on this clone: The same CDR3 can be traced to other DNA sequences in this sample. The rearrangement uses TRBV27 and TRBJ2-7, with 12 positions matching TRBD2. Looked up from germline, CDR1 is MNHEY and CDR2 is SMNVEV (reference sequence). V lost 6 bases, J lost 4 bases, and 4 bases stayed unmatched. The CDR3 loop spans 14 amino acids. This CDR3 is CASSSGTSGYEQYF. Written as DNA, the CDR3 is TGTGCCAGCAGCTCCGGGACTAGCGGGTACGAGCAGTACTTC.

This chain uses TRBV19 with TRBJ1-1; D is unclear. This CDR3 has 14 residues. Germline CDR1 and CDR2: LNHDA and SQIVND (reference sequence). V lost 5 bases and J 3 bases, leaving 13 bases between the germline ends. CDR3 residues: CASSLREGHTEAFF. The CDR3, as DNA: TGTGCCAGTAGTCTCCGGGAGGGCCACACTGAAGCTTTCTTT.

This CDR3 is CAISESPRPDTQYF. The CDR3 bases are TGTGCCATCAGTGAGTCGCCTAGGCCAGATACGCAGTATTTT. The rearrangement links TRBV10-3 to TRBJ2-3, with unresolved D. This CDR3 region has 14 residues. Per germline, CDR1 ENHRY and CDR2 SYGVKD. V gave up 0 bases and J gave up 4 bases, with 8 bases separating them.

The J gene is TRBJ1-2, the V gene TRBV5-6, with D maybe TRBD1 (5 bases). Germline V CDR1 and CDR2: SGHDT, YYEEEE. This CDR3 is built from 13 residues. Trimming pared 3 bases from V and 2 bases from J, leaving 8 bases between. CDR3 sequence reads: CASSSQENYGYTF. The CDR3 nucleotides are TGTGCCAGCAGCTCACAGGAGAACTATGGCTACACCTTC.

The chain employs TRBV19 and TRBJ2-7, with unresolved D. Germline CDR1 and CDR2: LNHDA and SQIVND (reference sequence). The germline V and J ends were trimmed by 5 bases and 2 bases, with 10 bases remaining between them. This CDR3 is built from 13 residues. The CDR3 nucleotides are TGTGCCAGTAGTCCCTCTCTAACCTACGAGCAGTACTTC. Translated: CASSPSLTYEQYF.